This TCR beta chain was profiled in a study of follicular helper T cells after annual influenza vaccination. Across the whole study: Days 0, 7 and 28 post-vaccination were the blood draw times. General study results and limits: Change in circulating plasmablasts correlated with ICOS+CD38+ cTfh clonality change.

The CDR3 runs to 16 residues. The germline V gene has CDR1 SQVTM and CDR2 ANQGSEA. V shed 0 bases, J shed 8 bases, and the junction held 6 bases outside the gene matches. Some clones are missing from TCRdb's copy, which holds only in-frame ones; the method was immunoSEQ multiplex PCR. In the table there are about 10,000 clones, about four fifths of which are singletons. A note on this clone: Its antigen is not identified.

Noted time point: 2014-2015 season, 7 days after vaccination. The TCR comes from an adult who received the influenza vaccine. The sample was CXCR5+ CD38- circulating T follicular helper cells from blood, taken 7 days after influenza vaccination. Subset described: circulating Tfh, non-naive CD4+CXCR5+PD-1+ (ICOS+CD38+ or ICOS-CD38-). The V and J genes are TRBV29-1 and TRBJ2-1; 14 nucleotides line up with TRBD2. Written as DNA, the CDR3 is TGCAGCGTTGAAGATCCGACTAGCGGGAGGGCCCATGAGCAGTTCTTC. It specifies CSVEDPTSGRAHEQFF.